A selection of T cell receptor beta chains follows, all from one sample in a study of long-term antiretroviral therapy in people with HIV. Profiling relied on immunoSEQ multiplex PCR, and the TCRdb table lists in-frame clones only, not all of them. Found here are tens of thousands of clones, more than 65% of them singletons; the top ten hold 5.5%. The sequenced sample was unsorted PBMCs, obtained 1.1 years before starting antiretroviral therapy. These receptors were obtained from a woman aged 25 to 39 with HIV. CDR3s leave out the opening cysteine and the closing phenylalanine or tryptophan.

TRBJ1-4 | 11 | TRBV5-5 | ASSLVAVEKLF
TRBJ1-5 | 12 | TRBV5-6 | ASSLGASDQPQH
TRBJ1-5 | 15 | TRBV10-3 | AISDRANANSNQPQH
TRBJ1-1 | 9 | TRBV29-1 | SVKGGTEAF
TRBJ2-6 | 15 | TRBV27 | ASTSGQGTPGANVLT
TRBJ1-4 | 12 | TRBV5-1 | ASSSGQGGEKLF
TRBJ2-2 | 14 | TRBV30 | AWIESSKRSTGELF
TRBJ1-2 | 12 | TRBV6-1 | ASGLPGQLYGYT
TRBJ2-2 | 15 | TRBV19 | ASRLVYGGGKTGELF
TRBJ1-1 | 12 | TRBV5-1 | ASSLSGQNTEAF
TRBJ2-1 | 13 | TRBV29-1 | SVEDSKAIYNEQF
TRBJ1-2 | 14 | TRBV5-1 | ASSLGSGSWDHGYT
TRBJ2-3 | 12 | TRBV29-1 | SVEGGTATDTQY
TRBJ1-1 | 13 | TRBV5-1 | ASSLRGGQNTEAF
TRBJ2-5 | 14 | TRBV5-4 | AGSRGGGVDQETQY
TRBJ2-3 | 12 | TRBV27 | ASIEGGGTDTQY
TRBJ1-1 | 12 | TRBV4-1 | ASSPNRGNTEAF
TRBJ1-1 | 10 | TRBV19 | ASSPPGTEAF
TRBJ1-3 | 13 | TRBV19 | ASSISRVRGDTIY
TRBJ2-7 | 10 | TRBV15 | ATGRVSYEQY
TRBJ2-3 | 10 | TRBV2 | ASAGGTDTQY
TRBJ1-5 | 14 | TRBV4-1 | ASSQDEGPDNQPQH
TRBJ1-6 | 13 | TRBV6-6 | ASSLNPENNSPLH
TRBJ2-7 | 12 | TRBV9 | ASSVEEWCCEQY
TRBJ2-4 | 14 | TRBV18 | ASSNAGGIAKNIQY
TRBJ2-3 | 12 | TRBV5-5 | ASSPDSHTDTQY
TRBJ2-5 | 13 | TRBV5-1 | ASSVLAGNQETQY
TRBJ1-2 | 16 | TRBV9 | ASSVDLAGGVLGYGYT
TRBJ1-1 | 12 | TRBV7-8 | ASFSWGQLREAF
TRBJ1-5 | 15 | TRBV4-1 | ASSRIQGAQSNQPQH
TRBJ2-3 | 13 | TRBV5-1 | ASSTGQGSTDTQY
TRBJ1-1 | 10 | TRBV10-3 | ATSGGGTEAF
TRBJ1-1 | 13 | TRBV13 | ASSLGPGGYTEAF